This passage covers 6 T cell receptor beta chains from one sample sequenced in a study of human thymus T cells. Clones were sequenced by immunoSEQ multiplex PCR, and TCRdb holds only the in-frame ones, with some missing. This table holds 70,000 to 75,000 clones, roughly 95% found once. Resections removed during corrective heart surgery provided the thymus tissue used. The sequencing sample was made of thymus tissue. These receptors all come from a girl under three years old with a congenital heart defect but otherwise immunologically healthy.

This chain uses TRBV15 with TRBJ2-7; D is possibly TRBD1 (6 bases). V lost 4 bases and J 3 bases, leaving 13 bases between the germline ends. The CDR3 extends over 14 amino acids. Germline V gene lookup returns CDR1 LNHNV and CDR2 YYDKDF (reference sequence). The chain's CDR3 is CATSTSGQSYEQYF. CDR3 nucleotide sequence: TGTGCCACCAGCACCTCGGGACAAAGCTACGAGCAGTACTTC. The full variable domain, with the rest looked up from reference TRBV15 and TRBJ2-7, is DAMVIQNPRYQVTQFGKPVTLSCSQTLNHNVMYWYQQKSSQAPKLLFHYYDKDFNNEADTPDNFQSRRPNTSFCFLDIRSPGLGDTAMYLCATSTSGQSYEQYFGPGTRLTVT.

The CDR3 loop reads CASSPPDRENIQYF. The DNA of the CDR3 is TGTGCCAGCTCACCACCGGACAGAGAAAACATTCAGTACTTC. The chain employs TRBV18 and TRBJ2-4; D is perhaps TRBD1 (6 bases). With 0 bases removed from V and 5 bases from J, the gap between germline ends came to 8 bases. In germline, CDR1 is KGHSH, CDR2 LQKENI. The CDR3 loop spans 14 amino acids.

Here the CDR3 reads CASTGTGELFF. In DNA form, the CDR3 reads TGCGCCAGCACTGGGACCGGGGAGCTGTTTTTT. The V and J genes are TRBV10-1 and TRBJ2-2; D gene unclear. Per germline, CDR1 WNHNN and CDR2 SYGVQD (reference sequence). The CDR3 is 11 residues long. V lost 7 bases to trimming and J lost 5 bases, with 5 bases between them.

This clone was seen only once. The J gene is TRBJ1-2, the V gene TRBV10-3; D not certain. The CDR3 contains 8 residues. The V and J ends lost 7 bases and 11 bases respectively, with 5 bases between them. Looked up from germline, CDR1 is ENHRY and CDR2 is SYGVKD. The chain's CDR3 is CAITGYTF. DNA for the CDR3: TGTGCCATCACCGGATACACCTTC.

The J gene is TRBJ2-1, the V gene TRBV10-3; D not resolved. Germline V gene data show CDR1 as ENHRY and CDR2 as SYGVKD. The CDR3 length is 16 residues. Trimming pared 2 bases from V and 0 bases from J, leaving 11 bases between. The CDR3 region is CAISETLRDSYNEQFF. The CDR3 DNA sequence: TGTGCCATCAGTGAGACCCTTAGAGACTCCTACAATGAGCAGTTCTTC.

The chain is built from TRBV28 and TRBJ2-3; no firm D call. The CDR3 loop spans 15 amino acids. The germline V gene has CDR1 MDHEN and CDR2 SYDVKM. V lost 7 bases and J 2 bases, leaving 16 bases between the germline ends. In DNA form, the CDR3 reads TGTGCCAGCACCCGAGGCAGGACCTCCACAGATACGCAGTATTTT. Translating it yields CASTRGRTSTDTQYF.